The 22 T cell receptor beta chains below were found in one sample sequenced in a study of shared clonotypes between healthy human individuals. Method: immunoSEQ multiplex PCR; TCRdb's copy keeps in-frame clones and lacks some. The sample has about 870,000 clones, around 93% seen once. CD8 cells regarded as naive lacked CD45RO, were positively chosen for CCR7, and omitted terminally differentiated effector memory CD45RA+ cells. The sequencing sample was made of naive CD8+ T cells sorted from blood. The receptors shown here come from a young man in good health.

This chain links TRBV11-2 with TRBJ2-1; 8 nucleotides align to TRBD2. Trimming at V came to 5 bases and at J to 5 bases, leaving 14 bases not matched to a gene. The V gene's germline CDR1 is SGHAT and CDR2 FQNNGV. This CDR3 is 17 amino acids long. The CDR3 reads CASSVGTAGAWNNEQFF. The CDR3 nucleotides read TGTGCCAGCAGCGTGGGAACAGCGGGAGCTTGGAACAATGAGCAGTTCTTC.

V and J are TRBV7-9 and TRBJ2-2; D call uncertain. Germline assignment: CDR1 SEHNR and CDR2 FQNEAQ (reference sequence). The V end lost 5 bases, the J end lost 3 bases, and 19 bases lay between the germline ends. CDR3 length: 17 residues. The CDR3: CASSKESVQRDTGELFF. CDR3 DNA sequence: TGTGCCAGCAGCAAAGAATCGGTACAGAGAGACACCGGGGAGCTGTTTTTT.

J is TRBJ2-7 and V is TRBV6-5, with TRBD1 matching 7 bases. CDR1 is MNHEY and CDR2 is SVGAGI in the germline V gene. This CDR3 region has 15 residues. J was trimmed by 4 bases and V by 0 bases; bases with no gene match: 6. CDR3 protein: CASSYSERGLYEQYF. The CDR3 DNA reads TGTGCCAGCAGTTACTCGGAAAGGGGGCTATACGAGCAGTACTTC.

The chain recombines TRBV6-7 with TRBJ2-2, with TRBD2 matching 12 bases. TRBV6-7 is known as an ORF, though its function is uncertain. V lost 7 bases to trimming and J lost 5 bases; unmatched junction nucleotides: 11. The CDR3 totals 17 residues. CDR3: CASIRLAGVGATGELFF. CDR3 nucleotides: TGTGCCAGCATTAGACTAGCGGGAGTTGGGGCTACCGGGGAGCTGTTTTTT.

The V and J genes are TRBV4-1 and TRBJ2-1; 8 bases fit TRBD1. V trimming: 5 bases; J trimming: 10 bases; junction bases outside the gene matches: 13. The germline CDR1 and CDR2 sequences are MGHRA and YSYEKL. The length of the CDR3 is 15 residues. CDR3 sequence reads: CASSYRDRPEEEQFF. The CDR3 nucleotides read TGCGCCAGCAGCTACCGGGACAGGCCTGAGGAGGAGCAGTTCTTC.

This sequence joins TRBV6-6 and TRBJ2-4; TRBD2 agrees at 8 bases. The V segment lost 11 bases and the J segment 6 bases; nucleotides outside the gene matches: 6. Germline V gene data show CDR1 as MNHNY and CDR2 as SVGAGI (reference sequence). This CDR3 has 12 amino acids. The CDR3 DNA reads TGTGCCTCGGGGGGGCTGGCAAACATTCAGTACTTC. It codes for CASGGLANIQYF.

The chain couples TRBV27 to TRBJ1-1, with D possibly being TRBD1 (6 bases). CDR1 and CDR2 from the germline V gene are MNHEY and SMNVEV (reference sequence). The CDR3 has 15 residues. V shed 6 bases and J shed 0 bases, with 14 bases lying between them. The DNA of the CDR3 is TGTGCCAGCAGAAAACAGGGTCCCGTGAACACTGAAGCTTTCTTT. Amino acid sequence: CASRKQGPVNTEAFF.

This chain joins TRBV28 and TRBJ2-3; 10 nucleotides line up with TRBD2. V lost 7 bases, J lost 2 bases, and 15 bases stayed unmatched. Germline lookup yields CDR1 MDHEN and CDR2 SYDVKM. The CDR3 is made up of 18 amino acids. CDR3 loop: CASTFEGSGRTHTDTQYF. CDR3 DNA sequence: TGTGCCAGCACCTTCGAAGGTAGCGGGAGGACCCACACAGATACGCAGTATTTT.

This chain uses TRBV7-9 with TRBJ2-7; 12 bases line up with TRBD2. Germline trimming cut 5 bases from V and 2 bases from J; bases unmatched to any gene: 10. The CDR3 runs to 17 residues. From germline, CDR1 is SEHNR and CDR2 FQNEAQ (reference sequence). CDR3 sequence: CASSTLAGGPRTYEQYF. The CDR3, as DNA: TGTGCCAGCAGCACACTAGCGGGAGGCCCAAGAACCTACGAGCAGTACTTC.

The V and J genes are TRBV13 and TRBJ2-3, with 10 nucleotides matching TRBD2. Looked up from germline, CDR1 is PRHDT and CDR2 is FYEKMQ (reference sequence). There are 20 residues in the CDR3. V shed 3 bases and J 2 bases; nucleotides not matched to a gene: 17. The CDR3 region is CASSFLRTSGLNPHTDTQYF. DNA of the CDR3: TGTGCCAGCAGCTTCCTACGGACTAGCGGTTTAAACCCCCACACAGATACGCAGTATTTT. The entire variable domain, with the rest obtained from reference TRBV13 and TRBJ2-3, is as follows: AAGVIQSPRHLIKEKRETATLKCYPIPRHDTVYWYQQGPGQDPQFLISFYEKMQSDKGSIPDRFSAQQFSDYHSELNMSSLELGDSALYFCASSFLRTSGLNPHTDTQYFGPGTRLTVL.

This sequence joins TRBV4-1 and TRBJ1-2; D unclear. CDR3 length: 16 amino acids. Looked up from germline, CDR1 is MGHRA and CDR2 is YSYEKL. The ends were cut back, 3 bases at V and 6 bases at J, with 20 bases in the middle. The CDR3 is CASSQVIETRSHGYTF. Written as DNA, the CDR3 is TGCGCCAGCAGCCAGGTAATTGAAACAAGATCCCATGGCTACACCTTC.

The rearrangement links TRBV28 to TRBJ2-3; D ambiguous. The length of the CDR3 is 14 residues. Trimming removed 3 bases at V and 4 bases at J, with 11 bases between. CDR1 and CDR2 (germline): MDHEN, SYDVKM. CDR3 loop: CASSFYPDADTQYF. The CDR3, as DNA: TGTGCCAGCAGTTTCTATCCGGATGCAGATACGCAGTATTTT.

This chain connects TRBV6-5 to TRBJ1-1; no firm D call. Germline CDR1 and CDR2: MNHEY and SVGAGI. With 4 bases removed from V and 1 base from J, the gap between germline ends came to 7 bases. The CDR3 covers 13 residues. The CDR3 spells CASSSNTNTEAFF. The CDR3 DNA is TGTGCCAGCAGTTCCAACACGAACACTGAAGCTTTCTTT.

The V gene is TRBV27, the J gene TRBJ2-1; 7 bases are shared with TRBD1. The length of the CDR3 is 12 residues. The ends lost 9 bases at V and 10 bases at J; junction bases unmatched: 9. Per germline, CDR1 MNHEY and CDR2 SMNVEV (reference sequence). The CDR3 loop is CASTGARWEQFF. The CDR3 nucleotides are TGTGCCAGTACAGGGGCGCGGTGGGAGCAGTTCTTC.

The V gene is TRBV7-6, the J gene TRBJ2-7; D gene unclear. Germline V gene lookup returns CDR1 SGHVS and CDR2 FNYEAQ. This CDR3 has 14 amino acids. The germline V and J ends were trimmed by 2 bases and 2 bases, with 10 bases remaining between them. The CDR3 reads CASSLPPKTYEQYF. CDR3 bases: TGTGCCAGCAGCTTACCCCCCAAGACCTACGAGCAGTACTTC.

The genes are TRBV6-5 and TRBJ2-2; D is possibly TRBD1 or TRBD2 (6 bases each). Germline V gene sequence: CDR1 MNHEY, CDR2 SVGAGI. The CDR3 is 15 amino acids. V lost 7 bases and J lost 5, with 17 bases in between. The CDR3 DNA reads TGTGCCAGCACCCGAAGGGGGACTGGGACCGGGGAGCTGTTTTTT. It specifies CASTRRGTGTGELFF.

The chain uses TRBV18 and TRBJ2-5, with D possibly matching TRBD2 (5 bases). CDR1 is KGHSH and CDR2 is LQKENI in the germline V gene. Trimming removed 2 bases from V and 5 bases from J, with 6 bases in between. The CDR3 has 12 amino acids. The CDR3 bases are TGTGCCAGCTCACCAGAGGGCGAGACCCAGTACTTC. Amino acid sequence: CASSPEGETQYF.

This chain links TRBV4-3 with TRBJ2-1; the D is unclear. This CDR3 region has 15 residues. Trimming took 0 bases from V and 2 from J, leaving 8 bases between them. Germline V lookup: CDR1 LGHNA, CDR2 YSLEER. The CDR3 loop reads CASSQEANPYNEQFF. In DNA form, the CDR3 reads TGCGCCAGCAGCCAAGAGGCGAACCCCTACAATGAGCAGTTCTTC.

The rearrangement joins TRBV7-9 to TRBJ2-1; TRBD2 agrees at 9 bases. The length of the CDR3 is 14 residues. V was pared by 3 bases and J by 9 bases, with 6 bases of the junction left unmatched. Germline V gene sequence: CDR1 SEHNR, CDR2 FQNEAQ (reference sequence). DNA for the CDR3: TGTGCCAGCAGCTTGCTAGCGGGACGGGGTGAGCAGTTCTTC. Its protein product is CASSLLAGRGEQFF.

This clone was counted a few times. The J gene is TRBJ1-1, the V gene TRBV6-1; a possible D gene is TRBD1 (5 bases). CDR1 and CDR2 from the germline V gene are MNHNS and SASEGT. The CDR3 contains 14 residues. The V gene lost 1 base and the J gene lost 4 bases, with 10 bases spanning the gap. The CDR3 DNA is TGTGCCAGCAGTGAAGGGTCAGGGCCCACTGAAGCTTTCTTT. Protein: CASSEGSGPTEAFF.

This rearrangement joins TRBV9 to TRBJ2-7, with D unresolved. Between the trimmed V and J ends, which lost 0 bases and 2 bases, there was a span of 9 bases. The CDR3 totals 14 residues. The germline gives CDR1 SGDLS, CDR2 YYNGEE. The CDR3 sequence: CASSVDGITYEQYF. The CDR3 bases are TGTGCCAGCAGCGTAGATGGCATTACCTACGAGCAGTACTTC.

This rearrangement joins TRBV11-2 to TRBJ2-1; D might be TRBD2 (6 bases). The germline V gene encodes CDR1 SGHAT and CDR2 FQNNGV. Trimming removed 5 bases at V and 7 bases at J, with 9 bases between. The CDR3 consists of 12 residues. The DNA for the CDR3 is TGTGCCAGCAGCCAGACTAGTAATGAGCAGTTCTTC. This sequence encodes CASSQTSNEQFF.